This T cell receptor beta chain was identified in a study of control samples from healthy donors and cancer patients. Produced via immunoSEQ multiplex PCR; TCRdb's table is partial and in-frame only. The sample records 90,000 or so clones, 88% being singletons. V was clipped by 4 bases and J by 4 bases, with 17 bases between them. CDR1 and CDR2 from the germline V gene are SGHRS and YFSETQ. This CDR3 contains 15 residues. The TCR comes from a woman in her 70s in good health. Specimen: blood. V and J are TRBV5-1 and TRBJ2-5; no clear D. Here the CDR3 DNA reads TGCGCCAGCAGCCGCGAAATCCAATCGGTAGAGACCCAGTACTTC. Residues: CASSREIQSVETQYF.